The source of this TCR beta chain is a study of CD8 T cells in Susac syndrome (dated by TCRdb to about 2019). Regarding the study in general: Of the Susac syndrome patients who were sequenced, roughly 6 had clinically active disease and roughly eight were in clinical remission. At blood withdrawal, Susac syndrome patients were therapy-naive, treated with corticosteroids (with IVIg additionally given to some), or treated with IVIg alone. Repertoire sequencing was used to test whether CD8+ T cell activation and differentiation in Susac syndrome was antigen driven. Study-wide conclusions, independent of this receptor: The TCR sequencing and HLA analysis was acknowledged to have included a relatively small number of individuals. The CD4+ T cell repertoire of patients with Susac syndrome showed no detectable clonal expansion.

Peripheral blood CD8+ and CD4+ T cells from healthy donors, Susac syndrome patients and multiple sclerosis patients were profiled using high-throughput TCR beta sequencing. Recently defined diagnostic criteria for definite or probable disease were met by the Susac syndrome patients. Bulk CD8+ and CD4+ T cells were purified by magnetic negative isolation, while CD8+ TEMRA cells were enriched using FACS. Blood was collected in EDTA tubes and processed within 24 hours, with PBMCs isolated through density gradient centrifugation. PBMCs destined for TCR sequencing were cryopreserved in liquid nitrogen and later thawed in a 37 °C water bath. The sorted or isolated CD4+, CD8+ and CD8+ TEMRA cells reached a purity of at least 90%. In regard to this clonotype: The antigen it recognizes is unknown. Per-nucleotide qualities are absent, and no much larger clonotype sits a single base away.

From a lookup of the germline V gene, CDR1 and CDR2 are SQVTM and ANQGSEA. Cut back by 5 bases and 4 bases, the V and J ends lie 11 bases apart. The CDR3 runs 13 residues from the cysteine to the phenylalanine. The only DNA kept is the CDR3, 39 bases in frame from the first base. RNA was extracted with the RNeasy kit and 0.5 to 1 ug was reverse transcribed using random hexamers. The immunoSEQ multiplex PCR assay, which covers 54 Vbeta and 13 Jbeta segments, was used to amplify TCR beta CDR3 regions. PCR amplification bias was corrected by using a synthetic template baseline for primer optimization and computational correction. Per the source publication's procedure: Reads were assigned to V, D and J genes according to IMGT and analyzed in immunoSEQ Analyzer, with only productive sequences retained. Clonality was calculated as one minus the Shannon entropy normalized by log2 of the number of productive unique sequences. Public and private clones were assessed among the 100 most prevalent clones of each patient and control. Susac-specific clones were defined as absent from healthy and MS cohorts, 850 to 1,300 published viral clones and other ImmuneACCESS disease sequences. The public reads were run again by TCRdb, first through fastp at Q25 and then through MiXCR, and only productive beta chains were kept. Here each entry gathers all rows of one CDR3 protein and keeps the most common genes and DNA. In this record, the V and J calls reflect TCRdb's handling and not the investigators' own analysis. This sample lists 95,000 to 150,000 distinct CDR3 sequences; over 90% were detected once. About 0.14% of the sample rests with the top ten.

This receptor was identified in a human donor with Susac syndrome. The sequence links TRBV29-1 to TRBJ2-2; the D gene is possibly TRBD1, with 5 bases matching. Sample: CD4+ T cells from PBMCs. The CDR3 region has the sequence CSVLQATTGELFF. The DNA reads TGCAGCGTTCTACAGGCGACCACCGGGGAGCTGTTTTTT.